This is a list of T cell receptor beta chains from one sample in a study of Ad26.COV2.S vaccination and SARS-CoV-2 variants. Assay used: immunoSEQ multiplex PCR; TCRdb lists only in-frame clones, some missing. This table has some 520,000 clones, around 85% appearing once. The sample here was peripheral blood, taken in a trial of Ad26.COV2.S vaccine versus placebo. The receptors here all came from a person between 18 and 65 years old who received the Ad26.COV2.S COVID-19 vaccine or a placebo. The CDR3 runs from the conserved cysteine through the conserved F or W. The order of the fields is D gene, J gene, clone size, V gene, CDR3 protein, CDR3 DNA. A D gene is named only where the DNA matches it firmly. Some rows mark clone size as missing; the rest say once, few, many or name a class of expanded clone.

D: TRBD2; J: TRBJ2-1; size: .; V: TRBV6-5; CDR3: CASSPTSYEQFF; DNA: TGTGCCAGCAGTCCGACTAGCTATGAGCAGTTCTTC
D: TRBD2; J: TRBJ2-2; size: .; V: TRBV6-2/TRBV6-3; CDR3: CASSKTRLAATGELFF; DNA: TGTGCCAGCAGCAAAACCCGACTAGCGGCAACCGGGGAGCTGTTTTTT
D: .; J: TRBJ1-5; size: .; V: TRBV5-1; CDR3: CASSLDGPYSNQPQHF; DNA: TGCGCCAGCAGCTTGGACGGACCTTATAGCAATCAGCCCCAGCATTTT
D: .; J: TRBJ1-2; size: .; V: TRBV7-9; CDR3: CASSLVSEDYGYTF; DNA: TGTGCCAGCAGCCTCGTGTCAGAGGACTATGGCTACACCTTC
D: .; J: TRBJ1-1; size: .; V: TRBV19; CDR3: CAIPLGYLTEAFF; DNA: TGTGCCATACCCCTGGGGTACCTCACTGAAGCTTTCTTT
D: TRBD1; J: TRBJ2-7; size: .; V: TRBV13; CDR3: CASSYRGLGYEQYF; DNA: TGTGCCAGCAGCTACAGGGGGCTCGGGTACGAGCAGTACTTC
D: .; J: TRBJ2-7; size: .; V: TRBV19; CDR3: CASSMGGGPPPTDEQYF; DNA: TGTGCCAGTAGTATGGGGGGCGGACCTCCCCCGACGGACGAGCAGTACTTC
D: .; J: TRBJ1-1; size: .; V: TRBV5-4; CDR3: CASSLGGEAEAFF; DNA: TGTGCCAGCAGCTTGGGAGGGGAAGCTGAAGCTTTCTTT
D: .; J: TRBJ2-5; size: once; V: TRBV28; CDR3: CASSFSSKETQYF; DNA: TGTGCCAGCAGTTTCTCCAGTAAAGAGACCCAGTACTTC
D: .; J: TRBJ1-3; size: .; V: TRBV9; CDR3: CASSVSGFGNTIYF; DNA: TGTGCCAGCAGCGTCAGCGGGTTTGGAAACACCATATATTTT
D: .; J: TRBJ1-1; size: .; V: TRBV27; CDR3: CASSSLRAGVNTEAFF; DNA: TGTGCCAGCAGTTCTTTAAGGGCAGGGGTGAACACTGAAGCTTTCTTT
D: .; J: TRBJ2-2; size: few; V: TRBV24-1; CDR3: CATSDSLRNTGELFF; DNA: TGTGCCACCAGTGATTCGTTGAGGAACACCGGGGAGCTGTTTTTT
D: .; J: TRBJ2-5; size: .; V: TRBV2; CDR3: CASSPLTGETQYF; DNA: TGTGCCAGCTCTCCCCTTACCGGAGAGACCCAGTACTTC
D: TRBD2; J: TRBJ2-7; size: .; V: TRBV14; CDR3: CASSQDFATSGTTKPYEQYF; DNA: TGTGCCAGCAGCCAAGATTTCGCGACTAGCGGTACTACCAAACCCTACGAGCAGTACTTC
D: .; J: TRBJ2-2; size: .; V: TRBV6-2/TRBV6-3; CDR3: CASSYGLWAEGSRELFF; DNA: TGTGCCAGCAGCTATGGCCTTTGGGCGGAAGGATCTCGGGAGCTGTTTTTT
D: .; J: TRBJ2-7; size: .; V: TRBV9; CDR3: CASSVDRAAYEQYF; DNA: TGTGCCAGCAGCGTAGACAGGGCGGCGTACGAGCAGTACTTC
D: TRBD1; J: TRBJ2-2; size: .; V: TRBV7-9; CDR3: CASSLSRQGTGELFF; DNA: TGTGCCAGCAGCTTAAGTCGACAGGGCACCGGGGAGCTGTTTTTT
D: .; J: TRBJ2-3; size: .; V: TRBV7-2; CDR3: CASSFGTPTDTQYF; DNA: TGTGCCAGCAGCTTCGGGACACCCACAGATACGCAGTATTTT
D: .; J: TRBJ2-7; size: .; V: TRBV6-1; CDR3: CASSEGQANYEQYF; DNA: TGTGCCAGCAGTGAAGGACAGGCTAACTACGAGCAGTACTTC
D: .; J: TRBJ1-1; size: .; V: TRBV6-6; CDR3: CASRFRERTEAFF; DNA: TGTGCCAGCAGGTTCAGGGAAAGGACTGAAGCTTTCTTT
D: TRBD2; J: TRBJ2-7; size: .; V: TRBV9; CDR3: CASSVGLAGVYEQYF; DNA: TGTGCCAGCAGCGTGGGACTAGCGGGGGTCTACGAGCAGTACTTC
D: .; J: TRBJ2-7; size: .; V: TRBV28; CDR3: CASTPRDISYEQYF; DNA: TGTGCCAGTACCCCCCGGGACATATCCTACGAGCAGTACTTC
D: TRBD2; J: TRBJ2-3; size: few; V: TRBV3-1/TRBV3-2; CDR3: CASSQFSGRGVDTQYF; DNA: TGTGCCAGCAGCCAATTCTCCGGGAGGGGAGTAGATACGCAGTATTTT
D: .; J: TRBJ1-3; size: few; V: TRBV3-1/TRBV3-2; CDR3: CASSQAGTPVSGNTIYF; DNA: TGTGCCAGCAGCCAAGCTGGGACACCAGTCTCTGGAAACACCATATATTTT
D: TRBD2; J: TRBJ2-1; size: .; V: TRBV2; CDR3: CASTGPSGGNEQFF; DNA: TGTGCCAGCACGGGCCCCTCGGGGGGTAATGAGCAGTTCTTC
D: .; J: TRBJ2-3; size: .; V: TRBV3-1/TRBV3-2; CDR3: CASSQGPSLADTQYF; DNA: TGTGCCAGCAGCCAAGGCCCCTCACTAGCTGATACGCAGTATTTT
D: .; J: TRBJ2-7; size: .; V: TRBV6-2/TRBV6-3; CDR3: CASSYSDSKYEQYF; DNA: TGTGCCAGCAGTTACTCGGACAGCAAATACGAGCAGTACTTC
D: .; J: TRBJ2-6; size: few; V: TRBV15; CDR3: CATSRYRVTGANVLTF; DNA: TGTGCCACCAGCAGGTACAGGGTAACCGGGGCCAACGTCCTGACTTTC
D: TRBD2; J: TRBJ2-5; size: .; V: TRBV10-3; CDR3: CAISEPTSGLGETQYF; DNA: TGTGCCATCAGTGAGCCGACTAGCGGGCTGGGGGAGACCCAGTACTTC
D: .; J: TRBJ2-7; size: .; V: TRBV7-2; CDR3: CASSLGTLNEQYF; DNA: TGTGCCAGCAGCCTCGGGACACTTAACGAGCAGTACTTC
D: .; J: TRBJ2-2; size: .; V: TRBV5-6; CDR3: CASSLVGNTGELFF; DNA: TGTGCCAGCAGCTTGGTGGGGAACACCGGGGAGCTGTTTTTT
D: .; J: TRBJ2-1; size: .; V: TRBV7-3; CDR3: CASSLLGRRVIDEQFF; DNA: TGTGCCAGCAGCTTATTGGGCCGAAGGGTTATCGATGAGCAGTTCTTC
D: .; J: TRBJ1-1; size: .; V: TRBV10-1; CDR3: CASKGAKAFF; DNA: TGCGCCAGCAAAGGTGCCAAAGCTTTCTTT
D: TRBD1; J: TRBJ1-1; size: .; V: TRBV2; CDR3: CASRGPGGIDTEAFF; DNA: TGTGCCAGCAGGGGGCCAGGGGGCATCGACACTGAAGCTTTCTTT
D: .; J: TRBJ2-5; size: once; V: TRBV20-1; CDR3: CSARTSETQYF; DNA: TGCAGTGCAAGGACATCAGAGACCCAGTACTTC
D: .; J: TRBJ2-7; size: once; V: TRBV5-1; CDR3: CASSLDLGGEQYF; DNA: TGCGCCAGCAGCTTGGATCTGGGAGGCGAGCAGTACTTC
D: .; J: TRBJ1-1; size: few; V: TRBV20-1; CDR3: CSDTQWGF; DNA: TGCAGTGACACCCAGTGGGGGTTT
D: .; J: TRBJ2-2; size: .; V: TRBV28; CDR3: CASSLWASQGGELFF; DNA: TGTGCCAGCAGTTTATGGGCCTCACAGGGCGGGGAGCTGTTTTTT
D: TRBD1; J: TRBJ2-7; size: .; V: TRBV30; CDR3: CAWSERGLGEQYF; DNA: TGTGCCTGGAGTGAGAGGGGGCTAGGCGAGCAGTACTTC
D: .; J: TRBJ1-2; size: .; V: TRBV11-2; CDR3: CASSLGSGIYGYTF; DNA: TGTGCCAGCAGCTTAGGATCGGGGATCTATGGCTACACCTTC
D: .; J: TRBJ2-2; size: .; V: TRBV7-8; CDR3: CASRGAGTGELFF; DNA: TGTGCCAGCAGGGGGGCAGGCACCGGGGAGCTGTTTTTT
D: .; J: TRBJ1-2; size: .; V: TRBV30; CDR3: CAWISKDSNGYTF; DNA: TGTGCCTGGATTTCAAAGGACAGCAATGGCTACACCTTC
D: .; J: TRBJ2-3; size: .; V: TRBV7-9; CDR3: CASSRRGDTQYF; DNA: TGTGCCAGCAGCCGGAGAGGAGATACGCAGTATTTT